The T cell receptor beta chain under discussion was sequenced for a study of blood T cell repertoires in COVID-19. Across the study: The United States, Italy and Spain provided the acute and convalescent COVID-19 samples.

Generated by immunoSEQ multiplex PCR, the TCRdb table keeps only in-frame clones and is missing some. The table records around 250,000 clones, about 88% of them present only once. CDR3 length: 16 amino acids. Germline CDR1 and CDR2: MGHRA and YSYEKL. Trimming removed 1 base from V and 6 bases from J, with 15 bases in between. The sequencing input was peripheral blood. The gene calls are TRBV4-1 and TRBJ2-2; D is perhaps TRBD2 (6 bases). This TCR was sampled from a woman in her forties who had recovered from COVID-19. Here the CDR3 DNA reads TGCGCCAGCAGCCAAGCCCGGTTAGGAGGGCCCGGGGAGCTGTTTTTT. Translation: CASSQARLGGPGELFF.